The clone carrying this T cell receptor beta chain has more than one count but fewer than ten. CDR1 and CDR2 from the germline V gene are SGHTA and FQGNSA. This CDR3 has 15 residues. V was pared by 1 base and J by 11 bases, with 9 bases of the junction left unmatched. The sample comes from a study of T cells in Graves' hyperthyroidism and ophthalmopathy. Amplified TCR beta CDR3 regions came from RNA transcripts. First-round RT-PCR targeting the TCR CDR3 was performed with the HTBI primer set. In TCRdb, the multiplex PCR reads were re-called with MiXCR into one record per CDR3 protein. The table shows over 700,000 distinct CDR3 sequences, with 38% occurring only once.

The receptor's source is a man between 18 and 35 years old with Graves' hyperthyroidism. The specimen sequenced was blood. V is TRBV7-2 and J is TRBJ2-5, with 11 bases lining up with TRBD2. The DNA of the CDR3 is TGTGCCAGCAGCTTAGTAGCTAGCGGGGGGCGTCAACAGTACTTC. Protein product: CASSLVASGGRQQYF.